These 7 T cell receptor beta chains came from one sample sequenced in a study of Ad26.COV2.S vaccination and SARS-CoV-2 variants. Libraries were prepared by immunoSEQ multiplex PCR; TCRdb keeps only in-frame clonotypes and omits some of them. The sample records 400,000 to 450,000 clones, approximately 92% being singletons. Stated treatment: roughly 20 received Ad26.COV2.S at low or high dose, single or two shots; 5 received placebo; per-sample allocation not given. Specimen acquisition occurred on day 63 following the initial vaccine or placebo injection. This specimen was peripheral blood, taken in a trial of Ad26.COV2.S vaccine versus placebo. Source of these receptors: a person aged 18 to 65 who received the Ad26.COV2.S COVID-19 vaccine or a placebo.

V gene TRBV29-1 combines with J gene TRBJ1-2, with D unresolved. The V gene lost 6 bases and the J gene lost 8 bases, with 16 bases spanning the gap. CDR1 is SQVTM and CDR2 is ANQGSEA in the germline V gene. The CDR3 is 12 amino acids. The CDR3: CSVRGSKGGYTF. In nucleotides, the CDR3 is TGCAGCGTCAGAGGGTCCAAAGGAGGCTACACCTTC.

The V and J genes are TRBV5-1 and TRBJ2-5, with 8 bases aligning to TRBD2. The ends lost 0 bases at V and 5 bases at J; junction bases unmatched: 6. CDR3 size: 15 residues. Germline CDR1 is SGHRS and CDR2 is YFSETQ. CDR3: CASSLAAGGYETQYF. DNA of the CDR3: TGCGCCAGCAGCTTGGCTGCGGGAGGTTACGAGACCCAGTACTTC. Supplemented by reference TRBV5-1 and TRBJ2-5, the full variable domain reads KAGVTQTPRYLIKTRGQQVTLSCSPISGHRSVSWYQQTPGQGLQFLFEYFSETQRNKGNFPGRFSGRQFSNSRSEMNVSTLELGDSALYLCASSLAAGGYETQYFGPGTRLLVL.

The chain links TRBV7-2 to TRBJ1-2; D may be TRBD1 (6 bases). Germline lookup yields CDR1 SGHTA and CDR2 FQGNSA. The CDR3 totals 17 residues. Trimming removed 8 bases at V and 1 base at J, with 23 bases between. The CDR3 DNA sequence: TGTGCCAGCTTCCTCACGGGGGGGGCCTTGCATAACTATGGCTACACCTTC. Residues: CASFLTGGALHNYGYTF. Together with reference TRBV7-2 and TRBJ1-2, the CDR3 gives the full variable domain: GAGVSQSPSNKVTEKGKDVELRCDPISGHTALYWYRQSLGQGLEFLIYFQGNSAPDKSGLPSDRFSAERTGGSVSTLTIQRTQQEDSAVYLCASFLTGGALHNYGYTFGSGTRLTVV.

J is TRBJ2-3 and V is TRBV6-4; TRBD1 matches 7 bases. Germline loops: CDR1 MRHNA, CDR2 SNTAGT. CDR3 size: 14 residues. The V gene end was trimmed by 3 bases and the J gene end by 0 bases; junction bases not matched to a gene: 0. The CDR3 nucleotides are TGTGCCAGCAGTGAACAGGGGAGCACAGATACGCAGTATTTT. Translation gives CASSEQGSTDTQYF.

The CDR3 loop reads CASSQGGTAGNTIYF. CDR3 bases: TGCGCCAGCAGCCAAGGGGGCACGGCGGGAAACACCATATATTTT. The chain links TRBV4-1 to TRBJ1-3; D might be TRBD1 (5 bases). Trimming pared 1 base from V and 4 bases from J, leaving 11 bases between. The germline CDR1 and CDR2 sequences are MGHRA and YSYEKL. The CDR3 runs to 15 residues.

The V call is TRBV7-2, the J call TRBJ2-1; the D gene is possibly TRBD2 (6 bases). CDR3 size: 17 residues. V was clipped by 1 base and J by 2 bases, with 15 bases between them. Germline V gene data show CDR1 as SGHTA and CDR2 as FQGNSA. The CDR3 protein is CASSLGGIARTYNEQFF. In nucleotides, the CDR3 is TGTGCCAGCAGCTTAGGCGGGATAGCGCGTACCTACAATGAGCAGTTCTTC.

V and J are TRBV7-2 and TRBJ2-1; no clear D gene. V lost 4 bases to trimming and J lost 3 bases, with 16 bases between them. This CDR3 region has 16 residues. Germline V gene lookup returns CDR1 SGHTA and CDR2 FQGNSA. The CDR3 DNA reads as TGTGCCAGCAGCTACAAGGACCTTTCTGGCTACAATGAGCAGTTCTTC. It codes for CASSYKDLSGYNEQFF.